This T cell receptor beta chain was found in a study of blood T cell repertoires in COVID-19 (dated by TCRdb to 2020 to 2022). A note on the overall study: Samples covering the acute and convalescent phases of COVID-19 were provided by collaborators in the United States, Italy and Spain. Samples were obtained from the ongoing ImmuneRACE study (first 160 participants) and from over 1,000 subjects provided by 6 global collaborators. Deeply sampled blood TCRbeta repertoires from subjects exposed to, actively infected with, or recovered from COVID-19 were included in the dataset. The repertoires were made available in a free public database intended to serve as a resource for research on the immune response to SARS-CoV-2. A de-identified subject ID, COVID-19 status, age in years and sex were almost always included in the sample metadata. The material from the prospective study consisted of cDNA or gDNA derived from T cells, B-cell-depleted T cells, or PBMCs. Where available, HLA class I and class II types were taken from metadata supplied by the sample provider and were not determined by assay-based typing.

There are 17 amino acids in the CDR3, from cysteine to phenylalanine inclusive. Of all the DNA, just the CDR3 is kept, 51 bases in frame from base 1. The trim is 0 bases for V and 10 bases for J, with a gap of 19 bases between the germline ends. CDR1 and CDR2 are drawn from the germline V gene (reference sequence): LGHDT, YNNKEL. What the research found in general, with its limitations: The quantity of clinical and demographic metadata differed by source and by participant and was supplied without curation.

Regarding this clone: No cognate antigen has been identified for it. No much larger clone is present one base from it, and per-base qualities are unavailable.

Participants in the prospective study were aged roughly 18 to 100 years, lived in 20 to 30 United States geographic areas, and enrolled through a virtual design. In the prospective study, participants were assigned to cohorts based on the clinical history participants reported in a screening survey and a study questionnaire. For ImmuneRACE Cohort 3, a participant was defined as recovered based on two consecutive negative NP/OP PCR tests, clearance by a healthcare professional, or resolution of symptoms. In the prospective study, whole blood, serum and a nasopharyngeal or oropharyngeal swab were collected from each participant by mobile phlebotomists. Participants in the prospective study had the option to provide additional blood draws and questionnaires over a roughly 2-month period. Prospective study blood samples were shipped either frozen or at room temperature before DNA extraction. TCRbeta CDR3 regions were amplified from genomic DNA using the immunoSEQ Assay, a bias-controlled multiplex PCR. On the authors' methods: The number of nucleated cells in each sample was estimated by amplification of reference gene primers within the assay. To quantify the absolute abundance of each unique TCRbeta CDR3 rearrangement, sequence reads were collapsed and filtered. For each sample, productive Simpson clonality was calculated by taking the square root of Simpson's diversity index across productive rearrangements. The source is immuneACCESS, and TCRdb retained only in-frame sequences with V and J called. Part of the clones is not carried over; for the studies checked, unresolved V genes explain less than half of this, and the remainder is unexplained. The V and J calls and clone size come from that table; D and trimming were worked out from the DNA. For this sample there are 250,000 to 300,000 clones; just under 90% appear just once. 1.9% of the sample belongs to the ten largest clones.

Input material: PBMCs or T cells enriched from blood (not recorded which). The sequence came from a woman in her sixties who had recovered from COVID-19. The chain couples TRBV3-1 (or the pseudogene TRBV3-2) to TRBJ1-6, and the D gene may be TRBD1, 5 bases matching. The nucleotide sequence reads TGTGCCAGCAGCCAAGATCGCGGCCGGGGGAGTAGGTCACCCCTCCACTTT. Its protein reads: CASSQDRGRGSRSPLHF.